This TCR beta chain was captured in a study of T cells in Graves' hyperthyroidism and ophthalmopathy. Findings of the study overall: Within blood appeared most thyroid clonotypes that had expanded above 0.001.

The investigators amplified TCR beta CDR3 regions from RNA transcripts. The TCR CDR3 first-round RT-PCR relied on the HTBI primer set. TCRdb recomputed calls from the multiplex PCR reads with MiXCR, one row per CDR3 protein. The table has 600,000 to 700,000 distinct CDR3 sequences, roughly 14% seen once; the top ten hold over 3.5%. The germline V gene has CDR1 LNHDA and CDR2 SQIVND (reference sequence). The CDR3 length is 14 residues. V lost 10 bases to trimming and J lost 8 bases; unmatched junction nucleotides: 14. This clonotype showed up many times. As yet, its antigen is unknown. The receptor was isolated from a woman in her thirties or forties with Graves' ophthalmopathy. This chain joins TRBV19 and TRBJ1-2; 9 bases line up with TRBD1. Sequencing input: blood. In DNA form, the CDR3 reads TGTGCCAAAATTCGGCCGGGACAGGGACTGGGCTACACCTTC. It encodes CAKIRPGQGLGYTF.